This TCR beta chain emerged from a study of lymphopenia after photon versus proton radiotherapy. The CDR3 has 13 residues. The table came from immunoSEQ multiplex PCR; TCRdb's copy has only in-frame clones and leaves some out. The data contain about 25,000 clones, about 87% of them seen just once; the ten biggest clones take up roughly 19%. Overall study results and limits: Under photons, naive T cells and diversity fell while effector/memory populations rose. Only patients who died were analyzed for survival; proton advantage is unproven.

Turning to this clone: Its specificity is unknown.

J is TRBJ2-2 and V is TRBV21-1; the table's D call, TRBD2, was not checked against the DNA. TRBV21-1 corresponds to a pseudogene. This sequence originates from a middle-aged man with gastric cancer. The specimen comprised peripheral blood, sampled from a patient treated with photon-based radiotherapy. The CDR3 DNA reads as TGTGCCAGCAGCTCCACTTGCACCGGGGAGCTGTTTTTT. It yields the protein CASSSTCTGELFF.